This TCR beta chain originates from a study of identical twins. Whole-study results and caveats: High-abundance cord blood beta clonotypes had fewer insertions; memory repertoires showed none. Analyses of zero insertions could, in part, be confounded by invariant MAIT and iNKT cells.

This clonotype has only a few counts. Its specificity is unknown. TCRdb analysed the 5' RACE reads with MiXCR anew, one entry per CDR3 protein. This table has roughly 280,000 distinct CDR3 sequences, 7.5% to 9.5% appearing once. This sample was shared with a second study, whose subject was yellow fever vaccine responses in identical twins. That study reports: The authors reported partly convergent, partly personalized vaccine responses in identical twins.

The sequence was obtained from a woman aged 18-29 years in good health. What was sequenced was CD8+ T cells sorted from blood.

As DNA, the CDR3 is TGCAGTGCTAGAGATGGGGCGGGGGGCCGCACAGATACGCAGTATTTT. This codes for CSARDGAGGRTDTQYF. This chain connects TRBV20-1 to TRBJ2-3; 8 positions match TRBD2. V trimming: 0 bases; J trimming: 1 base; junction bases outside the gene matches: 6. The CDR3 runs 16 residues. Germline-derived CDR1 and CDR2 are DFQATT and SNEGSKA (reference sequence).